This T cell receptor beta chain was found in a study of blood T cells in healthy people across ages. The second PCR ran about 6 to 11 cycles with a sample-barcoded 5' primer and J-beta primers. TCRdb re-derived calls from the 5' RACE reads in MiXCR, one entry per CDR3 protein. Here the sample spans 850,000 to 1,000,000 distinct CDR3 sequences, about 53% being singletons. In its sample, this clonotype was seen a few times. Each of the donors had roughly 9.4 milliliters of peripheral blood drawn into EDTA-treated Vacutainer tubes. The receptor's source is a woman aged 55 to 70 in good health. Material for sequencing was blood.

DNA for the CDR3: TGTGCCAGCAGCTTCCCCTCAGATACGCAGTATTTT. This codes for CASSFPSDTQYF. The J gene is TRBJ2-3, the V gene TRBV7-2; no clear D gene. This CDR3 spans 12 amino acids. The germline CDR1 and CDR2 sequences are SGHTA and FQGNSA. V was clipped by 3 bases and J by 4 bases, with 5 bases between them. Full variable domain (rest looked up from reference TRBV7-2 and TRBJ2-3): GAGVSQSPSNKVTEKGKDVELRCDPISGHTALYWYRQSLGQGLEFLIYFQGNSAPDKSGLPSDRFSAERTGGSVSTLTIQRTQQEDSAVYLCASSFPSDTQYFGPGTRLTVL.